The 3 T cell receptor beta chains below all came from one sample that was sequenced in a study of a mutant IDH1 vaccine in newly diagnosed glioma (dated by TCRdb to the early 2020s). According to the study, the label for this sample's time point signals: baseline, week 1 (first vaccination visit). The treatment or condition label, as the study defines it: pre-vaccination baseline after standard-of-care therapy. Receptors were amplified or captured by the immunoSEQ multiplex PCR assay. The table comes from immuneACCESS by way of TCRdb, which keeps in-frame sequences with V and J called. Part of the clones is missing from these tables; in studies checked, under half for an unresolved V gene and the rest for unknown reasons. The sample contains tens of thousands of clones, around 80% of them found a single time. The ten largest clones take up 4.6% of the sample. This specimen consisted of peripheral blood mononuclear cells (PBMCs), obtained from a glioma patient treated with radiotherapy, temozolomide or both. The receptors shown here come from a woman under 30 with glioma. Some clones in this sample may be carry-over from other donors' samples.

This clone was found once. The CDR3 sequence: CAWSVRSDTQYF. Here the CDR3 DNA reads TGTGCCTGGAGTGTACGGTCAGATACGCAGTATTTT. V is TRBV30 and J is TRBJ2-3; D is undetermined. This CDR3 is built from 12 residues. Per the germline V gene, CDR1 is GTSNPN and CDR2 is SVGIG (reference sequence). With 0 bases removed from V and 4 bases from J, the gap between germline ends came to 5 bases.

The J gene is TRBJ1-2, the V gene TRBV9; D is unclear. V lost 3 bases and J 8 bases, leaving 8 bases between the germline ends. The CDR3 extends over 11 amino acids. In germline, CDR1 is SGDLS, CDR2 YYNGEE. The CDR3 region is CASSGAGGYTF. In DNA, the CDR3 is TGTGCCAGCAGCGGGGCGGGGGGCTACACCTTC.

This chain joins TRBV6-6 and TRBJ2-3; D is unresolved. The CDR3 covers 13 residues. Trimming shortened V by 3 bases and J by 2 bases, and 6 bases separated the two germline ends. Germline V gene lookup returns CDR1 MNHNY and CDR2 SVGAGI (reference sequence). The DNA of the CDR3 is TGTGCCAGCAGTTATCAATCCACAGATACGCAGTATTTT. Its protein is CASSYQSTDTQYF.